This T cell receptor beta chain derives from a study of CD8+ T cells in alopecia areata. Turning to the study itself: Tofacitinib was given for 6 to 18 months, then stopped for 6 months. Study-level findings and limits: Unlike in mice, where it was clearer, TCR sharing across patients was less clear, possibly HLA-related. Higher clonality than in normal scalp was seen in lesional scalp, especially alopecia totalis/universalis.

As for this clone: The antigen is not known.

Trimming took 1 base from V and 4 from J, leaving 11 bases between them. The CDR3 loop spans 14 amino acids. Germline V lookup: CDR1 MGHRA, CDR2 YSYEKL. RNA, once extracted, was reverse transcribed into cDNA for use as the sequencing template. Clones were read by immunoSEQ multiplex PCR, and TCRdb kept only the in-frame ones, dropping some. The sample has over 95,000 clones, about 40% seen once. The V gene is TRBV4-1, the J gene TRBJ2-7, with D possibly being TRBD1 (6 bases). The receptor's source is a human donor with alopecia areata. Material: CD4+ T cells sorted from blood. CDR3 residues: CASSQGTAEYEQYF. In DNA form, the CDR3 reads TGCGCCAGCAGCCAAGGGACAGCAGAATACGAGCAGTACTTC.